The text below deals with one T cell receptor (beta chain). Antigen unknown. This specimen comes from a study of T cell responses to AZD1222 COVID-19 vaccine. Overall study results and limits: Donors in the cohort were predominantly white British and more often female, and clonal diversity was possibly underestimated. Two AZD1222 administrations were followed by greater Spike-specific TCR breadth and depth. Repertoires were obtained only post-peak T cell response.

Profiled with immunoSEQ multiplex PCR; TCRdb holds only in-frame clones, not every one. The sample consists of some 150,000 clones, about 91% of them appearing once. Sequenced material: peripheral blood, taken on day 0 of AZD1222 vaccination. This clonotype was sampled from an adult in good health.

CDR3 sequence reads: CASSSGLGTEAFF. CDR3 nucleotides: TGTGCCAGTAGTTCCGGGCTGGGCACTGAAGCTTTCTTT. The chain carries TRBV19 and TRBJ1-1, with D unresolved. This CDR3 is built from 13 residues. From germline, CDR1 is LNHDA and CDR2 SQIVND (reference sequence). Between the trimmed V and J ends, which lost 5 bases and 4 bases, there was a span of 11 bases.